This TCR beta chain was sequenced for a study of T cell repertoires in cytomegalovirus infection. Only a few counts were recorded for this clonotype. Its antigen remains unidentified. TCRdb called the reads again in MiXCR, with one record for every CDR3 protein. The sample shows about 70,000 distinct CDR3 sequences, 20% to 25% of them seen only once. After removal of 4 bases from V and 3 bases from J, the junction contained 2 bases not matched to a gene. This CDR3 spans 14 amino acids. The germline V gene encodes CDR1 MRHNA and CDR2 SNTAGT. The V gene is TRBV6-4, the J gene TRBJ2-3, with TRBD2 matching 9 bases. The input for sequencing was CD8+ T cells from cultured PBMCs, taken from culture after CMV antigen stimulation. This TCR was sampled from a human donor in good health (CMV status not recorded). Some clones in this sample may be carry-over from other donors' samples. Here the CDR3 reads CASSALAGTDTQYF. CDR3 coding DNA: TGTGCCAGCAGTGCCCTAGCGGGGACAGATACGCAGTATTTT.